The T cell receptor beta chain under discussion was sequenced for a study of a mutant IDH1 vaccine in newly diagnosed glioma. This table comes from immunoSEQ multiplex PCR, and its TCRdb copy is limited to in-frame clones, with some not included. The profile covers tens of thousands of clones, with roughly 84% appearing a single time and approximately 12% taken by the ten largest. Time point here: week 35, safety follow-up. Doses comprised 300 ug of mutant IDH1 20-mer peptide each, plus topical imiquimod. As concerns this clone: Its antigen is still unknown.

Sequencing was performed on PBMCs, taken from a glioma patient whose treatment included an IDH1 peptide vaccine. The sequence was collected from a man aged 18 to 35 with glioma.

CDR3 protein: CASSQEALVSADTEAFF. Written as DNA, the CDR3 is TGCGCCAGCAGCCAAGAGGCTCTTGTGTCAGCGGACACTGAAGCTTTCTTT. The gene calls are TRBV4-3 and TRBJ1-1, with D uncertain. The CDR3 has 17 residues. Trimming cost V 0 bases and J 3 bases, with 17 bases left between them. Germline-derived CDR1 and CDR2 are LGHNA and YSLEER.